The rows below give T cell receptor beta chains drawn from one sample of a study of T cell changes during pregnancy in multiple sclerosis. Libraries were prepared by immunoSEQ multiplex PCR; TCRdb keeps only in-frame clonotypes and omits some of them. The sample lists 25,000 to 35,000 clones, under 95% seen once, with 6.2% in the top ten. The sample consisted of CD8+ T cells from peripheral blood mononuclear cells, taken before pregnancy. All receptors come from a female donor with multiple sclerosis, enrolled in a pregnancy study. The CDR3 runs from the conserved cysteine through the conserved F or W. The D gene is left open where the match is weak. The size field is filled for only some rows; it gives once, few, many or a size class.

NA TRBJ2-7 TRBV5-8 NA TGTGCCAGCAGGTCGGGACATCGGGACTACGAGCAGTACTTC CASRSGHRDYEQYF
NA TRBJ2-3 TRBV11-2 NA TGTGCCAGCAGCTTAGGAGGGCCAGTTGGGACGCAGTATTTT CASSLGGPVGTQYF
NA TRBJ2-7 TRBV11-2 NA TGTGCCAGCAGCTTCCAAGAGACCTGGAGCTTCTCCTACGAGCAGTACTTC CASSFQETWSFSYEQYF
NA TRBJ1-1 TRBV4-1 NA TGCGCCAGCAGCCAAGTTGGCCTTGGGCAGGGTGGAGAAGCTTTCTTT CASSQVGLGQGGEAFF
once TRBJ2-1 TRBV7-3 NA TGTGCCAGCAGCTTGCCCCCCCGGGAGCTATCCAATGAGCAGTTCTTC CASSLPPRELSNEQFF
NA TRBJ2-1 TRBV29-1 NA TGCAGCGCCCGGGACTGGACGCCCTACAATGAGCAGTTCTTC CSARDWTPYNEQFF
NA TRBJ2-7 TRBV2 NA TGTGCCAGCAGTGAAAGCAACTACGAGCAGTACTTC CASSESNYEQYF
NA TRBJ2-7 TRBV27 NA TGTGCCAGCAGAGCCGACAGTACCTACGAGCAGTACTTC CASRADSTYEQYF
NA TRBJ2-3 TRBV11-2 NA TGTGCCAGCAGCTTCGGGACAGATACGCAGTATTTT CASSFGTDTQYF
NA TRBJ1-2 TRBV19 TRBD1 TGTGCCAGTAGTGTGGGACAGGGAGACTATGGCTACACCTTC CASSVGQGDYGYTF
NA TRBJ1-5 TRBV9 TRBD1 TGTGCCAGCAGCGCGGGGACAGGGAGGCAGCCCCAGCATTTT CASSAGTGRQPQHF
NA TRBJ2-2 TRBV4-1 TRBD1 TGCGCCAGCAGCCAAGACCGGGACAGGGGAAATAATGACGGGGAGCTGTTTTTT CASSQDRDRGNNDGELFF
few TRBJ2-5 TRBV6-1 TRBD2 TGTGCCAGCAGTGGCCTAGCGGGAGGTGAAGAGACCCAGTACTTC CASSGLAGGEETQYF
once TRBJ1-1 TRBV7-2 NA TGTGCCAGCAGCTTAGGTGCGGCTTCTAACCTTATGAACACTGAAGCTTTCTTT CASSLGAASNLMNTEAFF
once TRBJ2-2 TRBV29-1 NA TGCAGCGTTGATGTTAGCGGGAACACCGGGGAGCTGTTTTTT CSVDVSGNTGELFF
few TRBJ1-2 TRBV28 NA TGTGCCAGCAGTCCAGACACCTATGGCTACACCTTC CASSPDTYGYTF
NA TRBJ1-1 TRBV9 TRBD1 TGTGCCAGCAGCGAGGGGACAGGGGACACTGAAGCTTTCTTT CASSEGTGDTEAFF
NA TRBJ2-3 TRBV27 NA TGTGCCAGCAGTTTATATCCTTCCGATACGCAGTATTTT CASSLYPSDTQYF
NA TRBJ1-3 TRBV7-9 NA TGTGCCAGCAGTAGCGGGACCTCTGGAAACACCATATATTTT CASSSGTSGNTIYF
NA TRBJ2-7 TRBV13 TRBD1 TGTGCCAGCAGCCCGGGGACAGGTCTGAGCGAGCAGTACTTC CASSPGTGLSEQYF
once TRBJ2-7 TRBV10-3 TRBD2 TGTGCCATCAGTGAGTCGAGGGCGGGAGGCACCCACGAGCAGTACTTC CAISESRAGGTHEQYF
NA TRBJ1-2 TRBV27 TRBD1 TGTGCCAGCAGTTTGGGGACAGGGTTCGGTGGCTACACCTTC CASSLGTGFGGYTF
NA TRBJ1-1 TRBV2 TRBD1 TGTGCCAGCACGGCAGGGGGTACAGCTTTCTTT CASTAGGTAFF
many TRBJ2-3 TRBV15 TRBD2 TGTGCCACCAGCAGAGATAGCGGGGGGTCAGATACGCAGTATTTT CATSRDSGGSDTQYF
NA TRBJ1-5 TRBV29-1 TRBD1 TGCAGCGTTCTGACAGGGGATAGCAATCAGCCCCAGCATTTT CSVLTGDSNQPQHF
NA TRBJ1-5 TRBV29-1 TRBD1 TGCAGCGTGACGACAGGGGGCGATCAGCCCCAGCATTTT CSVTTGGDQPQHF
NA TRBJ1-1 TRBV7-6 NA TGTGCCAGCAGCCCCAGGACAAAAAGCCTCATGAACACTGAAGCTTTCTTT CASSPRTKSLMNTEAFF
NA TRBJ1-3 TRBV27 TRBD1 TGTGCCAGCAGCGGACAGGGTACTGGAAACACCATATATTTT CASSGQGTGNTIYF
NA TRBJ1-2 TRBV30 NA TGTGCCTGGAGAGACGTCTTTTCCCGATACAGGGTGGTAAATAACTATGGCTACACCTTC CAWRDVFSRYRVVNNYGYTF
few TRBJ1-3 TRBV9 NA TGTGCCAGCAGCGACCCCTGGGGGGGCCCCTTGTATTTT CASSDPWGGPLYF
once TRBJ2-7 TRBV27 TRBD2 TGTGCCAGCAGACTAGCGGGAGGAGGCGAGCAGTACTTC CASRLAGGGEQYF
NA TRBJ2-7 TRBV19 NA TGTGCCAGTAGCCCAGGGGAGTCCTACGAGCAGTACTTC CASSPGESYEQYF
NA TRBJ1-1 TRBV27 NA TGTGCCAGCAGTTCCTATGGCGGCATGAACACTGAAGCTTTCTTT CASSSYGGMNTEAFF
NA TRBJ2-7 TRBV27 NA TGTGCCAGCAGTTTAAGAGTTGGCTACGAGCAGTACTTC CASSLRVGYEQYF
NA TRBJ2-3 TRBV27 TRBD2 TGTGCCAGCAGTACCGGGACTAGCGCCGGTGATACGCAGTATTTT CASSTGTSAGDTQYF
once TRBJ1-2 TRBV7-2 NA TGTGCCAGCAGAATATGGGCAGGGGATGGCTACACCTTC CASRIWAGDGYTF
once TRBJ1-2 TRBV19 TRBD1 TGTGCCAGTAGTATCCCCGACAGGGGGCACGATGGCTACACCTTC CASSIPDRGHDGYTF
NA TRBJ2-3 TRBV7-9 TRBD2 TGTGCCAGCGTCATAGCGGGAGGGTTGGATACGCAGTATTTT CASVIAGGLDTQYF
NA TRBJ2-2 TRBV7-3 TRBD1 TGTGCCAGCAGCGACAGGGAGAACACCGGGGAGCTGTTTTTT CASSDRENTGELFF
NA TRBJ2-7 TRBV4-2 TRBD1 TGTGCCAGCAGCCTCGAAGGACAGGCCTACGAGCAGTACTTC CASSLEGQAYEQYF
NA TRBJ1-3 TRBV19 NA TGTGCCAGTAGTATCCAGACAGGCGGAGGCTCTGGAAACACCATATATTTT CASSIQTGGGSGNTIYF
NA TRBJ1-5 TRBV4-3 TRBD1 TGCGCCAGCAGCCAAGATCGACAGGGAGGTCAGCCCCAGCATTTT CASSQDRQGGQPQHF
NA TRBJ2-7 TRBV29-1 NA TGCAGCGTGGTGGACAGATCCTACGAGCAGTACTTC CSVVDRSYEQYF
NA TRBJ2-7 TRBV6-5 TRBD2 TGTGCCAGCAGTTACTCAAGGACTAGCGGAGCCTACGAGCAGTACTTC CASSYSRTSGAYEQYF
many TRBJ2-1 TRBV6-4 TRBD2 TGTGCCAGCAGTGACTCTAGCGGGTCCTACAATGAGCAGTTCTTC CASSDSSGSYNEQFF
NA TRBJ2-1 TRBV21-1 NA TGTGCCAGCAGCAAGCCCGGGACTAGCGGATACAATGAGCAGTTCTTC CASSKPGTSGYNEQFF
NA TRBJ2-3 TRBV10-3 TRBD2 TGTGCCGTGCAGCGGGAGGATAGCACAGATACGCAGTATTTT CAVQREDSTDTQYF
NA TRBJ2-7 TRBV4-2 NA TGTGCCAGCAGCCAAGACACCAGCGGATACGAGCAGTACTTC CASSQDTSGYEQYF
NA TRBJ2-7 TRBV11-3 TRBD1 TGTGCCAGCAGCTCTTCACAGGGGGTCGACGAGCAGTACTTC CASSSSQGVDEQYF
NA TRBJ1-2 TRBV28 NA TGTGCCAGCAGTGAGGTGCGGGACTATGGCTACACCTTC CASSEVRDYGYTF
NA TRBJ1-2 TRBV5-1 TRBD1 TGCGCCAGCAGCTTGGGGACAGGGGGCGGCTATGGCTACACCTTC CASSLGTGGGYGYTF
NA TRBJ2-7 TRBV9 NA TGTGCCAGCAGCGTAGAAGGGGCGGACATCTACGAGCAGTACTTC CASSVEGADIYEQYF
once TRBJ2-7 TRBV6-1 NA TGTGCCAGCAGAGTTCGGGAGAACTTCTACGAGCAGTACTTC CASRVRENFYEQYF
NA TRBJ1-3 TRBV21-1 NA TGTGCCAGCAGCAACTTGGGACAGGGGGCTCTAAGCTCTGGAAACACCATATATTTT CASSNLGQGALSSGNTIYF
NA TRBJ2-1 TRBV6-5 NA TGTGCCAGCACCCCGGTAGGGGACTCCTACAATGAGCAGTTCTTC CASTPVGDSYNEQFF